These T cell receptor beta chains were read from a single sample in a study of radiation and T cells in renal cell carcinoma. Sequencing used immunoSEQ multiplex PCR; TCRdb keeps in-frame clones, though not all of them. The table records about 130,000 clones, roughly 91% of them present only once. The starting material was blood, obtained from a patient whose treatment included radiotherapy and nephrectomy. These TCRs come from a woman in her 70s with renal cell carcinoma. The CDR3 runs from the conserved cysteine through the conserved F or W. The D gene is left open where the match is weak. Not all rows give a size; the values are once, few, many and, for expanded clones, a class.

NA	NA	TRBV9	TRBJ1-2	CASSPSGAGTYYGYTF	TGTGCCAGCAGCCCGAGCGGGGCAGGCACTTACTATGGCTACACCTTC
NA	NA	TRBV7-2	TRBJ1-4	CASSFLRGEKLFF	TGTGCCAGCAGCTTCCTTAGAGGTGAAAAACTGTTTTTT
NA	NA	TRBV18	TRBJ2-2	CASSPGQGLTGELFF	TGTGCCAGCTCACCCGGCCAGGGATTAACCGGGGAGCTGTTTTTT
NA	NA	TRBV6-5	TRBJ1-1	CASSSVDTMNTEAFF	TGTGCCAGCAGCTCCGTCGATACCATGAACACTGAAGCTTTCTTT
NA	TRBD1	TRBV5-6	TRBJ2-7	CASSWKGQGFNEQYF	TGTGCCAGCAGCTGGAAGGGACAGGGGTTCAACGAGCAGTACTTC
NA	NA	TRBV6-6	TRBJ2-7	CASRRAALGEQYF	TGTGCCAGCAGACGGGCCGCCTTGGGCGAGCAGTACTTC
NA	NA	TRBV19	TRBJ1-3	CATRDQGAGNTIYF	TGTGCCACCCGTGACCAGGGTGCTGGAAACACCATATATTTT
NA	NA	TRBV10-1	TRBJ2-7	CASSEGGIAYEQYF	TGCGCCAGCAGTGAAGGAGGGATAGCCTACGAGCAGTACTTC
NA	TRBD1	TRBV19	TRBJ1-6	CASSVQGSSYNSPLHF	TGTGCCAGTAGTGTACAGGGGAGCTCCTATAATTCACCCCTCCACTTT
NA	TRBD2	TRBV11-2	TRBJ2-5	CASSLDREGPVQETQYF	TGTGCCAGCAGCTTAGATCGGGAGGGGCCGGTCCAAGAGACCCAGTACTTC
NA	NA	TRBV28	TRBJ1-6	CASSFRQTHSPLHF	TGTGCCAGCAGTTTCCGACAGACCCATTCACCCCTCCACTTT
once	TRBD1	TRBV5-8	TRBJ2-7	CASREGATLSYEQYF	TGTGCCAGCAGAGAGGGGGCCACCCTTTCCTACGAGCAGTACTTC
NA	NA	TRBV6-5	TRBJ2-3	CASSYFREPDTQYF	TGTGCCAGCAGTTACTTCAGGGAGCCAGATACGCAGTATTTT
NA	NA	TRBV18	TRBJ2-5	CASSPPSKETQYF	TGTGCCAGCTCACCACCGTCAAAAGAGACCCAGTACTTC
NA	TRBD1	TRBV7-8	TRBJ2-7	CASSLGTGYEQYF	TGTGCCAGCAGCCTCGGGACAGGCTACGAGCAGTACTTC
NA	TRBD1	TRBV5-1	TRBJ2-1	CASYQTGTGFDEQFF	TGCGCCAGCTACCAAACCGGGACAGGGTTCGATGAGCAGTTCTTC
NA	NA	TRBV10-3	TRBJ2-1	CAISRDGDNEQFF	TGTGCCATCAGCAGGGACGGAGACAATGAGCAGTTCTTC
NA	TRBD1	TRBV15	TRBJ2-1	CATSRVRQGVDEQFF	TGTGCCACCAGCAGAGTGCGGCAGGGGGTGGATGAGCAGTTCTTC
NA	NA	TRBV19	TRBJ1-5	CASRSGAKGGVYNQPQHF	TGTGCCAGTAGATCCGGAGCCAAGGGGGGGGTCTACAATCAGCCCCAGCATTTT
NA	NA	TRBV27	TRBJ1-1	CASSFQLNTEAFF	TGTGCCAGCAGTTTCCAGTTGAACACTGAAGCTTTCTTT
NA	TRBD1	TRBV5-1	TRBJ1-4	CASSWGVGTGEEKLFF	TGCGCCAGCAGCTGGGGAGTAGGGACAGGGGAAGAAAAACTGTTTTTT
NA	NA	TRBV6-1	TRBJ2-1	CASSEQSSSYNEQFF	TGTGCCAGCAGTGAACAGTCTAGCTCCTACAATGAGCAGTTCTTC
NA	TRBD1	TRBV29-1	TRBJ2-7	CSVGQGAHEQYF	TGCAGCGTTGGTCAGGGGGCCCACGAGCAGTACTTC
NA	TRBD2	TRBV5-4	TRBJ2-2	CASSTGTSGVYTGELFF	TGTGCCAGCAGCACCGGGACTAGCGGGGTGTACACCGGGGAGCTGTTTTTT
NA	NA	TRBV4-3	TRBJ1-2	CASSQDARVGYGYTF	TGCGCCAGCAGCCAAGATGCCAGGGTGGGCTATGGCTACACCTTC
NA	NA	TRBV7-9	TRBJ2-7	CASSLPGQGFHEQYF	TGTGCCAGCAGCTTACCCGGGCAGGGGTTCCACGAGCAGTACTTC
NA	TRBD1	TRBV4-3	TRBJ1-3	CASSQGDRGPGNTIYF	TGCGCCAGCAGCCAAGGGGACAGGGGGCCCGGAAACACCATATATTTT
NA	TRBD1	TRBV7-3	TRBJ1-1	CASSLYTGENTEAFF	TGTGCCAGCAGCTTATATACAGGGGAGAACACTGAAGCTTTCTTT
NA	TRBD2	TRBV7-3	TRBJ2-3	CASSPSGGVDTQYF	TGTGCCAGCAGCCCCAGCGGGGGGGTTGATACGCAGTATTTT
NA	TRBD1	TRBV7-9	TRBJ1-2	CASSLASTDRGYGYTF	TGTGCCAGCAGCTTAGCCTCCACGGACAGGGGCTATGGCTACACCTTC
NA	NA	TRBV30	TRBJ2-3	CAWSVLTDTQYF	TGTGCCTGGAGTGTCCTCACAGATACGCAGTATTTT
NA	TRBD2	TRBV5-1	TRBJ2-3	CASSLSGRTDTQYF	TGCGCCAGCAGCTTAAGCGGGAGGACAGATACGCAGTATTTT
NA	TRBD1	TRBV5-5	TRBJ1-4	CASSIVVSGGNEKLFF	TGTGCCAGCAGCATCGTCGTGTCAGGGGGTAATGAAAAACTGTTTTTT